The entry that follows covers one TCR beta chain sequence. This clone was counted a single time. Its antigen specificity is not known. Per-base qualities were not stored, and no clone one base away is much larger. The trial excluded patients who had a history of autoimmune disease or who were on systemic immunosuppression. Peripheral blood for TCR sequencing was collected from all dose cohorts at baseline, on cycle 4 day 1, and on cycle 7 day 1. The samples were drawn from a first-in-human, open-label, multicenter phase I dose-escalation trial of ivuxolimab. The trial enrolled adults with locally advanced or metastatic head and neck squamous cell, hepatocellular, melanoma or renal cell carcinoma. Before TCR sequencing, CD4+ T cells and CD8+ T cells were sorted from peripheral blood as separate populations. Genomic DNA was extracted from sorted cells for sequencing of the TCRbeta CDR3 region. The immunoSEQ Assay was used for sequencing of TCRbeta CDR3 regions. TCRdb re-hosts the immuneACCESS table, in-frame sequences only. Its copies lack some clones; in the studies checked, an unresolved V gene accounts for under half of them, and the cause for the rest is not known. A total of tens of thousands of clones appear in this sample, roughly 88% of them only once. The ten largest account for roughly 27% of the sample.

The sample belongs to a study of OX40 agonist ivuxolimab in advanced cancers. For context, the study as a whole: Ivuxolimab was a fully human IgG2 agonistic monoclonal antibody targeting the costimulatory receptor OX40 (CD134). Intravenous ivuxolimab was administered to patients every 2 weeks at six dose levels: 0.01, 0.1, 0.3, 1.5, 3 and 10 mg/kg. Among the approximately 50 dose-escalation patients, 19 had hepatocellular carcinoma, approximately 15 melanoma, 9 renal cell carcinoma and 9 head and neck cancer. In the dose-escalation cohort, 65% to 90% of patients were male, and the mean age was about 55 years, with a range of about 23 to 90. Patients were allowed to have had prior anti-PD-1, anti-PD-L1 or anti-CTLA-4 therapy, and roughly 40% of the dose-escalation patients had previously received checkpoint inhibitors. Partial responses occurred in three dose-escalation patients: two with cutaneous melanoma and one with hepatocellular carcinoma. The point of sequencing TCRbeta in the periphery was to test whether ivuxolimab changed TCR sequence diversity and drove clonal T-cell expansion. The monotherapy dose-escalation portion (N of about 50 patients) of the phase I ivuxolimab trial is reported in the paper.

Points the paper makes about the study in general: Antigen specificity was not determined for the clonally expanded peripheral T cells. Low levels of normalized T-cell clonal expansion were also shown by some nonresponding patients. On average, CD8+ T cells showed more expanded clones than CD4+ T cells after ivuxolimab. Partial responders in the 0.1-3.0 mg/kg groups had among the lowest normalized peripheral clonal expansion, especially among CD8+ T cells. Clonal expansion of both CD4+ and CD8+ blood T cells was observed from baseline to week 6 at doses 0.1 to 3.0 mg/kg.

V loses 5 bases of germline sequence and J loses 1 base, and the interval between the two ends is 17 bases. Taken from cysteine to phenylalanine, the CDR3 has 16 residues. Just the 48-base CDR3 DNA is kept, in frame starting at base 1. CDR1 is given as SEHNR and CDR2 as FQNEAQ, both from the germline V gene (reference sequence). The TCR sequence derives from an adult with an advanced solid tumor such as melanoma, head and neck, liver or kidney cancer. The sample here was CD4+ or CD8+ T cells sorted from blood, taken in a trial of the OX40 agonist ivuxolimab. Recombination joined TRBV7-9 with TRBJ1-1; tentative D gene TRBD1, with 6 bases matching. The base sequence is TGTGCCAGCAGCCAACCAGGGGCCTGGGCGAACACTGAAGCTTTCTTT. Protein translation: CASSQPGAWANTEAFF. This CDR3, with the reference TRBV7-9 and TRBJ1-1 proteins standing in past its ends, gives the full variable domain DTGVSQNPRHKITKRGQNVTFRCDPISEHNRLYWYRQTLGQGPEFLTYFQNEAQLEKSRLLSDRFSAERPKGSFSTLEIQRTEQGDSAMYLCASSQPGAWANTEAFFGQGTRLTVV.